This T cell receptor (beta chain) was sequenced during a study of response to subunit inactivated influenza vaccine. Overall study results and limits: With each seasonal influenza vaccination, the authors suggested, few new T cells are recruited.

Via MiXCR, TCRdb re-called the RT-PCR reads, giving one row per CDR3 protein. The sample contains some 850,000 distinct CDR3 sequences, around a sixth of which appear only once. V shed 2 bases and J shed 0 bases, with 12 bases lying between them. Germline V gene data show CDR1 as SEHNR and CDR2 as FQNEAQ (reference sequence). The CDR3 is 16 residues long. The table lists this clonotype with a few counts. Its antigen is unidentified. The specimen comprised PBMCs from blood, sampled 4 to 6 days after vaccination. The receptor was derived from a man in his forties or fifties who received an inactivated influenza vaccine. The chain combines TRBV7-9 with TRBJ2-3; D is ambiguous. The CDR3, as DNA: TGTGCCAGCAGCTTACTGAAAATTTCTAGCACAGATACGCAGTATTTT. It encodes CASSLLKISSTDTQYF.